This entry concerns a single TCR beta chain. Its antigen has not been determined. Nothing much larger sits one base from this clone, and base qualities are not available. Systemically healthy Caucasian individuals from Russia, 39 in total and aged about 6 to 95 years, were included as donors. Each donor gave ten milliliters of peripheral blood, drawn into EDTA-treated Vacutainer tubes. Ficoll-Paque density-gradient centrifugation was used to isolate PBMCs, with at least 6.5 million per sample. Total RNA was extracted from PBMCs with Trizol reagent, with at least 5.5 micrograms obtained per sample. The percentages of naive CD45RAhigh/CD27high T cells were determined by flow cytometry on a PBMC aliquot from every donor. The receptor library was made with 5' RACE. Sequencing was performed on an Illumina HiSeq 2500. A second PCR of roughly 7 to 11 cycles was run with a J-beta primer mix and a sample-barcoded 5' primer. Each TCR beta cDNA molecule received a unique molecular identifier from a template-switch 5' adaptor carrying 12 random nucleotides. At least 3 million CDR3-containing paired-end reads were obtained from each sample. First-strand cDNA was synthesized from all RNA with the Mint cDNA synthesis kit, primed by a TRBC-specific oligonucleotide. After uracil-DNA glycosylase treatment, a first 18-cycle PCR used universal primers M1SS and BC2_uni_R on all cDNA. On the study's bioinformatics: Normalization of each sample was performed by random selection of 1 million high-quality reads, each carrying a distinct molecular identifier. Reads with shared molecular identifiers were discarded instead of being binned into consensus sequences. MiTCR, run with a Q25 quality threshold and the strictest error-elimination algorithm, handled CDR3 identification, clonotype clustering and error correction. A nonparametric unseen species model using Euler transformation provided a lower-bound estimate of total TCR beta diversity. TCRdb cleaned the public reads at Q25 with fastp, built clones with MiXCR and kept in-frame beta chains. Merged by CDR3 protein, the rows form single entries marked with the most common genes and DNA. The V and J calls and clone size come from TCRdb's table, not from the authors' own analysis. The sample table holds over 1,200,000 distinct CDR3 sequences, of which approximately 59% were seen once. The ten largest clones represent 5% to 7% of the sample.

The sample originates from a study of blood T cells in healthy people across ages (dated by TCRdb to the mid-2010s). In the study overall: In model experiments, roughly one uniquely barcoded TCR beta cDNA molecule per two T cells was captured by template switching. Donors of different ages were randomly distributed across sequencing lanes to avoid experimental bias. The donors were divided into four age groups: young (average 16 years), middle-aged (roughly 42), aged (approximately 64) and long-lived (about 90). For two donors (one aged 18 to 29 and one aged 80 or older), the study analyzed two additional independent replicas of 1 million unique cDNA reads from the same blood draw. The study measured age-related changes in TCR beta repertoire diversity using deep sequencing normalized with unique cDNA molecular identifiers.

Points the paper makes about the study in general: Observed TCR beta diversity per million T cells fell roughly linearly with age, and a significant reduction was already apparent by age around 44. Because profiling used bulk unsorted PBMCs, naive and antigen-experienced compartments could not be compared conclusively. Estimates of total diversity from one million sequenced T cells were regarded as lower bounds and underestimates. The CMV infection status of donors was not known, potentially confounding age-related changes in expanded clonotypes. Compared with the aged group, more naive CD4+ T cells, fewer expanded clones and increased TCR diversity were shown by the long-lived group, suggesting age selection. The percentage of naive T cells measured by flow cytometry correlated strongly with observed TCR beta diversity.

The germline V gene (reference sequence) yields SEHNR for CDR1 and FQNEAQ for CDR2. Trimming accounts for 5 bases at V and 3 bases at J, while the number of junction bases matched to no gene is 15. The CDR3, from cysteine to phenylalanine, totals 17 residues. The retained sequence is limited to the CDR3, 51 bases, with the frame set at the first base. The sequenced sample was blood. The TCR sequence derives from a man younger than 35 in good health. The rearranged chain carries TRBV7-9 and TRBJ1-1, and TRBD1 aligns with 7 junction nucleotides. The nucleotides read TGTGCCAGCAGCCCCCAGGGGTTAGGGGGCAAGGACACTGAAGCTTTCTTT. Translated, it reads CASSPQGLGGKDTEAFF.